This T cell receptor (beta chain) emerged from a study of beta chain features in type 1 diabetes. Expressed TCRB transcripts were sequenced because the isolated RNA had all been reverse transcribed beforehand. Average reads for naive, central memory and regulatory T cell samples were several million. Sequencing used immunoSEQ multiplex PCR; TCRdb keeps in-frame clones, though not all of them. The repertoire consists of 240,000 or so clones, with 11% to 15% occurring once and the leading ten covering 0.015% to 0.02%. Per donor, one heparinised blood draw averaged approximately 110 mL. The authors obtained over 95% purity in all sorted populations. Only a few counts were recorded for this clone. Its antigen is still unknown. CDR1 and CDR2 from the germline V gene are SGHRS and YFSETQ. V was cut by 4 bases and J by 8 bases, with 10 bases left in between. This CDR3 region has 13 residues. Study results and caveats: Within patients, naive, central memory and Treg TCRB repertoires seemed more similar than within healthy donors. Moderate yet significant TCRB CDR3 shortening was seen in Type 1 diabetes patients in all four CD4+ subsets.

The sequence derives from a man aged 25 to 40 with type 1 diabetes. The chain recombines TRBV5-1 with TRBJ1-6; possibly TRBD1 for D (6 bases). Sequences were obtained from naive CD4+ T cells from blood. The CDR3 region is CASSPDRDSPLHF. CDR3 sequence (DNA): TGCGCCAGCAGCCCGGACAGAGATTCACCCCTCCACTTT.